The 11 T cell receptor beta chains below come from one sample, sequenced in a study of cytomegalovirus exposure and HLA in healthy donors. With 60 Vbeta and 13 Jbeta primers, the PCR was carried out. Clones were read by immunoSEQ multiplex PCR, and TCRdb kept only the in-frame ones, dropping some. The table records under 250,000 clones, around 79% of them present only once. Sequenced material: PBMCs. The receptors originated from a woman in her twenties or thirties in good health and CMV-seropositive.

The CDR3 sequence is CASSRIAGGVYNEQFF. In DNA form, the CDR3 reads TGTGCCAGCAGCCGGATAGCGGGGGGGGTATACAATGAGCAGTTCTTC. The rearrangement links TRBV9 to TRBJ2-1; 11 positions agree with TRBD2. This CDR3 spans 16 amino acids. Germline CDR1 reads SGDLS; CDR2 reads YYNGEE. V gave up 4 bases and J gave up 4 bases; unmatched junction bases: 7.

In nucleotides, the CDR3 is TGTGCCAGCAGCGAGCAGACAGGGGTGCCCTACGAGCAGTACTTC. Its protein product is CASSEQTGVPYEQYF. This chain connects TRBV5-8 to TRBJ2-7; 8 nucleotides align to TRBD1. The trim removed 4 bases at V and 2 bases at J, leaving 8 bases unmatched. This CDR3 spans 15 amino acids. Germline loops: CDR1 SGHTS, CDR2 YDEGEE.

This clone was counted a few times. This chain uses TRBV7-8 with TRBJ2-7, with D maybe TRBD1 (7 bases). The CDR3 totals 17 residues. Trimming removed 4 bases from V and 2 bases from J, with 21 bases in between. Germline CDR1 SGHVS, CDR2 FQNEAQ. CDR3 nucleotides: TGTGCCAGCAGCTCAGACTTCGGCCAGGGGGGCCCCTACGAGCAGTACTTC. Its protein product is CASSSDFGQGGPYEQYF. Variable domain in full (rest from reference TRBV7-8 and TRBJ2-7): GAGVSQSPRYKVAKRGQDVALRCDPISGHVSLFWYQQALGQGPEFLTYFQNEAQLDKSGLPSDRFFAERPEGSVSTLKIQRTQQEDSAVYLCASSSDFGQGGPYEQYFGPGTRLTVT.

The V gene is TRBV11-3, the J gene TRBJ1-1; possibly TRBD1 for D (5 bases). The CDR3 has 13 amino acids. The V and J ends lost 0 bases and 6 bases respectively, with 8 bases between them. Germline CDR1 is SGHNT and CDR2 is YENEEA. The CDR3: CASSLDSRAEAFF. The CDR3 bases are TGTGCCAGCAGCTTAGATTCCAGGGCTGAAGCTTTCTTT.

The rearrangement joins TRBV5-1 to TRBJ2-3, with 7 bases fitting TRBD1. Germline V CDR1 and CDR2: SGHRS, YFSETQ. The CDR3 is 15 amino acids. V shed 3 bases, J shed 0 bases, and the junction held 4 bases outside the gene matches. This CDR3 is CASSSGQTSTDTQYF. The CDR3 region has the DNA TGCGCCAGCAGCTCGGGACAGACCAGCACAGATACGCAGTATTTT.

The chain combines TRBV6-1 with TRBJ2-5; TRBD2 agrees at 12 bases. The CDR3 is made up of 17 amino acids. CDR1 is MNHNS and CDR2 is SASEGT in the germline V gene. V shed 3 bases, J shed 5 bases, and the junction held 10 bases outside the gene matches. The CDR3 nucleotides read TGTGCCAGCAGTGATGGAGCTAGCGGGGGGGCGATGGAGACCCAGTACTTC. It specifies CASSDGASGGAMETQYF.

This chain uses TRBV4-2 with TRBJ2-7; 13 positions match TRBD2. CDR3 size: 15 residues. The germline CDR1 and CDR2 sequences are LGHNA and YNFKEQ. J gave up 2 bases and V 6 bases, and 4 bases lay outside the gene matches. As DNA, the CDR3 is TGTGCCAGCAGGGGGACTAGCGGGGCCGCCTACGAGCAGTACTTC. This encodes CASRGTSGAAYEQYF.

The rearrangement joins TRBV6-6 to TRBJ2-7; D is perhaps TRBD1 (6 bases). Per the germline V gene, CDR1 is MNHNY and CDR2 is SVGAGI (reference sequence). CDR3 length: 14 residues. The V gene lost 7 bases and the J gene lost 1 base, with 14 bases spanning the gap. CDR3 nucleotide sequence: TGTGCCAGCACGTGGGACACCAATTCCTACGAGCAGTACTTC. It translates to CASTWDTNSYEQYF.

J is TRBJ1-6 and V is TRBV27; 7 bases map to TRBD1. The CDR3 length is 19 residues. Losses at the gene ends were 4 bases for V and 6 bases for J; bases not matched to a gene: 18. Germline V CDR1 and CDR2: MNHEY, SMNVEV (reference sequence). CDR3 residues: CASSSYLQTGKASNSPLHF. The CDR3 DNA follows: TGTGCCAGCAGTTCCTACTTACAGACAGGGAAGGCGTCTAATTCACCCCTCCACTTT.

This clone was seen a handful of times. The chain employs TRBV10-3 and TRBJ2-2; TRBD1 matches at 7 bases. V dropped 6 bases and J dropped 1; count of bases not matched to a gene: 5. Per the germline V gene, CDR1 is ENHRY and CDR2 is SYGVKD. The CDR3 spans 15 residues. In DNA, the CDR3 is TGTGCCATCAGGACCGGGACAGAGAACACCGGGGAGCTGTTTTTT. Protein product: CAIRTGTENTGELFF.

V is TRBV11-2 and J is TRBJ2-1, with 14 bases that match TRBD2. This CDR3 is built from 16 residues. V shed 5 bases, J shed 9 bases, and the junction held 9 bases outside the gene matches. The germline gives CDR1 SGHAT, CDR2 FQNNGV. The CDR3 DNA follows: TGTGCCAGCAGCACCCGGACTAGCGGGGGGAGGGGTGAGCAGTTCTTC. Amino acids: CASSTRTSGGRGEQFF.